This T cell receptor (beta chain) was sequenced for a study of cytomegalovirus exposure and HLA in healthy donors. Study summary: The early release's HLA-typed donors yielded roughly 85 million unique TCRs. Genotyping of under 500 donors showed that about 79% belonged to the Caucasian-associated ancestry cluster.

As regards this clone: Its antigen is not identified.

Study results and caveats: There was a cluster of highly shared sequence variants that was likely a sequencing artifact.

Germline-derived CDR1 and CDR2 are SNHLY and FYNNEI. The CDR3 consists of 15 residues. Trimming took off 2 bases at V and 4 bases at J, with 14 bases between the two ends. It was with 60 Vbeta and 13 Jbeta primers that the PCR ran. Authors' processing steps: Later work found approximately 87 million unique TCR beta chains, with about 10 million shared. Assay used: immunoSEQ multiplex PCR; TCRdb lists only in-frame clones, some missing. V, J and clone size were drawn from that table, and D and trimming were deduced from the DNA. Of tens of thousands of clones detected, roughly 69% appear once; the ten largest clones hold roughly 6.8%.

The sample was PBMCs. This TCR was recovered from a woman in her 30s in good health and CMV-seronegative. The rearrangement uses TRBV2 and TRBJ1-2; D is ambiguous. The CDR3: CASSESRPVPYGYTF. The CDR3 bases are TGTGCCAGCAGTGAATCGCGGCCAGTCCCCTATGGCTACACCTTC.